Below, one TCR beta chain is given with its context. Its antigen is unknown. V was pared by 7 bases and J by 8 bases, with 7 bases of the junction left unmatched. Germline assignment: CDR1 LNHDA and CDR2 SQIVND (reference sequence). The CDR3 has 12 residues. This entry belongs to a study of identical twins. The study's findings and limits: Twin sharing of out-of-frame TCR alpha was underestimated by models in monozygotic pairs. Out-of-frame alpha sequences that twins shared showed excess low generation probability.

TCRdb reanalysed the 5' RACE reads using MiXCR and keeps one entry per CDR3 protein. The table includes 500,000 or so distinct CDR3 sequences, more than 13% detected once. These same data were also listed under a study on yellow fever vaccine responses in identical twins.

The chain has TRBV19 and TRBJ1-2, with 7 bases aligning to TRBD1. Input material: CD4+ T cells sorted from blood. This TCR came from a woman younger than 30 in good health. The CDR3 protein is CASTDRPGGYTF. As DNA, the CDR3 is TGTGCCAGTACGGACAGGCCGGGCGGCTACACCTTC.